This T cell receptor (beta chain) was found in a study of blood T cells in healthy people across ages. Study results and caveats: A roughly linear age-dependent decrease characterized TCR beta diversity per million T cells.

Donors ranged from 6 to 90 years old and were healthy Caucasians in Russia. Each individual donor underwent a draw of ten milliliters of peripheral blood. The length of the CDR3 is 14 residues. Germline loops: CDR1 SEHNR, CDR2 FQNEAQ (reference sequence). The V and J ends lost 3 bases and 4 bases respectively, with 12 bases between them. The authors ran a second PCR of about 6 to 11 cycles using a sample-barcoded 5' primer and a J-beta primer mix. Paired-end reads containing CDR3 totaled no fewer than 3 million for each sample. MiXCR, applied by TCRdb to the 5' RACE reads, yields one record per CDR3 protein. The sample includes hundreds of thousands of distinct CDR3 sequences, roughly 35% of them seen just once. This clonotype occurred a few times. Its cognate antigen is unknown.

The clonotype comes from a man younger than 35 in good health. The V call is TRBV7-9, the J call TRBJ1-2; D unresolved. The specimen was blood. The CDR3 sequence: CASSFGESGYGYTF. The CDR3, as DNA: TGTGCCAGCAGCTTCGGGGAAAGCGGCTATGGCTACACCTTC. Full variable domain (rest looked up from reference TRBV7-9 and TRBJ1-2): DTGVSQNPRHKITKRGQNVTFRCDPISEHNRLYWYRQTLGQGPEFLTYFQNEAQLEKSRLLSDRFSAERPKGSFSTLEIQRTEQGDSAMYLCASSFGESGYGYTFGSGTRLTVV.